This is a list of T cell receptor beta chains from one sample in a study of control samples from healthy donors and cancer patients. Clones were read by immunoSEQ multiplex PCR, and TCRdb kept only the in-frame ones, dropping some. The sample includes about 98,000 clones, around 80% of them seen just once. The sample comprised blood. These receptors came from a man aged 55 to 70 in good health. CDR3s include the opening cysteine and the closing phenylalanine or tryptophan. D genes are given only for firm matches. Expanded clones get a size class; other rows say once, few or many, or leave the size out.

12 TRBD1 NA TRBJ1-2 TRBV28 TGTGCCAGCGGCCTCCCGGGACAGGCCAGTACCTTC CASGLPGQASTF
15 TRBD1 NA TRBJ1-4 TRBV5-1 TGCGCCAGCAGTTCGACCGGGACAGGAGGAGAAAAACTGTTTTTT CASSSTGTGGEKLFF
14 NA NA TRBJ1-2 TRBV16 TGTGCCAGCAGCCGCTTCCAGGGCTCCCATGGCTACACCTTC CASSRFQGSHGYTF
11 NA NA TRBJ2-3 TRBV20-1 TGCAGTGCTGCTAGGGGAGATACGCAGTATTTT CSAARGDTQYF
12 NA NA TRBJ1-1 TRBV10-3 TGTGCCATCAGTGTTCCCCGGGGGGAAGCTTTCTTT CAISVPRGEAFF
12 NA NA TRBJ2-7 TRBV5-6 TGTGCCAGCAGCTCCGGACCCTACGAGCAGTACTTC CASSSGPYEQYF
15 NA NA TRBJ1-4 TRBV15 TGTGCCACCAGCAGAGGCCAGGGTTCGGATGAAAAACTGTTTTTT CATSRGQGSDEKLFF
14 NA once TRBJ2-3 TRBV6-5 TGTGCCAGCAGGATAGGAGGGGGGACCGATACGCAGTATTTT CASRIGGGTDTQYF
13 NA NA TRBJ1-2 TRBV6-5 TGTGCCAGCAAGTCTCCGGGGGGCTATGGCTACACCTTC CASKSPGGYGYTF
12 NA NA TRBJ2-1 TRBV28 TGTGCCAGCGATGGGGAGAACAATGAGCAGTTCTTC CASDGENNEQFF
15 TRBD2 once TRBJ2-1 TRBV6-5 TGTGCCAGCAGTTACGGACTAGCGGGATCCTTTGAGCAGTTCTTC CASSYGLAGSFEQFF
13 TRBD1 NA TRBJ2-1 TRBV29-1 TGCAGCGTTGAAGGGGACAGGGTCAATGAGCAGTTCTTC CSVEGDRVNEQFF
15 NA NA TRBJ2-3 TRBV11-3 TGTGCCAGCAGCTTGGGGGGCGGTAGCGCAGATACGCAGTATTTT CASSLGGGSADTQYF
15 TRBD1 NA TRBJ1-2 TRBV5-4 TGTGCCAGCAGCCTTATCTTGGACAGGACCAATGGCTACACCTTC CASSLILDRTNGYTF
14 NA NA TRBJ1-2 TRBV5-6 TGTGCCAGCAGCTGGGGGTTCTCAGCGGATGGCTACACCTTC CASSWGFSADGYTF
14 NA NA TRBJ2-5 TRBV28 TGTGCCAGCAGTTTTACCTGGTCAGGGGAGACCCAGTACTTC CASSFTWSGETQYF
14 NA once TRBJ1-1 TRBV19 TGTGCCAGTAGTATTGGGGGTGAGGGCACTGAAGCTTTCTTT CASSIGGEGTEAFF
15 NA NA TRBJ2-3 TRBV9 TGTGCCAGCAGCGCACACTCGAGGGATAGAAGCACGCAGTATTTT CASSAHSRDRSTQYF
14 NA once TRBJ1-1 TRBV5-1 TGCGCCAGCAGCTTGGGACGGGTGAACACTGAAGCTTTCTTT CASSLGRVNTEAFF